This T cell receptor beta chain derives from a study of cytomegalovirus exposure and HLA in healthy donors. Study-wide results and limits: Three chains tied to CMV proved CMV antigen-specific in vitro. Using the classifier, cytomegalovirus status was reportedly diagnosed with high specificity and sensitivity.

Produced via immunoSEQ multiplex PCR; TCRdb's table is partial and in-frame only. The sample gives 150,000 to 180,000 clones, 80% to 90% of which show up once; under 25% is in the top ten. Regarding this clone: Antigen specificity is unknown.

The donors were part of the roughly 110-subject validation cohort, which stood apart from the roughly 670-subject first cohort. This TCR was sampled from a young man in good health and CMV-seropositive. The material sequenced was PBMCs.

The CDR3 region has the DNA TGCAGCGTTGAGACCCCTTTCCGGGAAGAGACCCAGTACTTC. This sequence encodes CSVETPFREETQYF. The gene calls are TRBV29-1 and TRBJ2-5; D unresolved. The germline gives CDR1 SQVTM, CDR2 ANQGSEA. There are 14 residues in the CDR3. The V end lost 3 bases, the J end lost 3 bases, and 14 bases lay between the germline ends.